This is a list of T cell receptor beta chains from one sample in a study of OX40 agonist ivuxolimab in advanced cancers. Generated by immunoSEQ multiplex PCR, the TCRdb table keeps only in-frame clones and is missing some. The sample contains roughly 39,000 clones, approximately 90% of which appear only once. The sample consisted of CD4+ or CD8+ T cells sorted from blood, taken in a trial of the OX40 agonist ivuxolimab. These receptors all come from an adult with an advanced solid tumor such as melanoma, head and neck, liver or kidney cancer. Both conserved end residues are part of each CDR3. The D gene is left open where the match is weak. Not all rows give a size; the values are once, few, many and, for expanded clones, a class.

J | size | V | D | CDR3 | DNA
TRBJ1-3 | . | TRBV5-6 | . | CASSQGWGSGNTIYF | TGTGCCAGCAGCCAGGGGTGGGGTTCTGGAAACACCATATATTTT
TRBJ1-5 | . | TRBV13 | . | CASSRRGGQGPQHF | TGTGCCAGCAGCCGTCGAGGGGGGCAGGGGCCCCAGCATTTT
TRBJ2-5 | . | TRBV6-6 | TRBD2 | CASRPRLAAQETQYF | TGTGCCAGCAGACCCCGACTAGCGGCCCAAGAGACCCAGTACTTC
TRBJ1-5 | . | TRBV18 | . | CASSPQGVQGGVGAQHF | TGTGCCAGCTCACCCCAGGGTGTACAGGGTGGGGTAGGAGCCCAGCATTTT
TRBJ1-3 | . | TRBV2 | TRBD1 | CASSAGRGRENTIYF | TGTGCCAGCAGCGCCGGCAGGGGGCGGGAAAACACCATATATTTT
TRBJ2-7 | once | TRBV6-5 | TRBD1 | CASSTGRDRGYEQYF | TGTGCCAGCAGCACCGGCAGGGACAGGGGCTACGAGCAGTACTTC
TRBJ2-3 | once | TRBV7-2 | TRBD1 | CASSLDRVRTDTQYF | TGTGCCAGCAGCTTGGACAGGGTGCGCACAGATACGCAGTATTTT
TRBJ1-1 | . | TRBV7-8 | . | CASSLARGGKAFF | TGTGCCAGCAGCTTAGCGAGGGGGGGCAAAGCTTTCTTT
TRBJ2-3 | . | TRBV7-7 | . | CASSLGPSRGDTQYF | TGTGCTAGCAGCTTAGGGCCGTCCCGGGGGGATACGCAGTATTTT
TRBJ2-3 | . | TRBV11-2 | . | CASSLDSGGTDTQYF | TGTGCCAGCAGCTTAGATTCGGGGGGCACAGATACGCAGTATTTT
TRBJ1-3 | . | TRBV4-1 | . | CASSQGGGSGNTIYF | TGCGCCAGCAGCCAAGGCGGGGGGTCAGGAAACACCATATATTTT
TRBJ2-7 | once | TRBV11-2 | TRBD2 | CASSSNLAGGGYEQYF | TGTGCCAGCAGCTCGAATTTAGCGGGAGGGGGCTACGAGCAGTACTTC
TRBJ2-5 | once | TRBV9 | . | CASSFSQLQETQYF | TGTGCCAGCAGCTTTTCGCAGTTACAAGAGACCCAGTACTTC
TRBJ2-1 | . | TRBV7-9 | . | CASSLGGGNEQFF | TGTGCCAGCAGCTTGGGAGGGGGGAATGAGCAGTTCTTC
TRBJ2-7 | . | TRBV11-3 | . | CASSLDWGEQYF | TGTGCCAGCAGCCTGGACTGGGGCGAGCAGTACTTC
TRBJ1-5 | . | TRBV19 | . | CASDTDYQPQHF | TGTGCCAGCGACACCGACTATCAGCCCCAGCATTTT
TRBJ1-4 | . | TRBV5-1 | TRBD1 | CASSGGTANEKLFF | TGCGCCAGCAGCGGGGGGACAGCTAATGAAAAACTGTTTTTT
TRBJ2-6 | . | TRBV12-5 | . | CASGWTARSSGANVLTF | TGTGCTAGTGGTTGGACCGCACGGAGCTCTGGGGCCAACGTCCTGACTTTC
TRBJ1-2 | once | TRBV6-5 | . | CASSYGQGPSGYTF | TGTGCCAGCAGTTACGGTCAGGGTCCCAGTGGCTACACCTTC
TRBJ2-7 | . | TRBV5-8 | TRBD2 | CVTSGRTYEQYF | TGTGTCACTAGCGGGAGGACCTACGAGCAGTACTTC
TRBJ2-3 | few | TRBV30 | TRBD1 | CAWARGDTQYF | TGTGCCTGGGCCAGGGGGGATACGCAGTATTTT
TRBJ2-3 | . | TRBV9 | TRBD1 | CASSARQGSTDTQYF | TGTGCCAGCAGCGCACGACAGGGGTCAACAGATACGCAGTATTTT
TRBJ2-2 | . | TRBV19 | . | CATRMGTGELFF | TGTGCCACGAGGATGGGCACCGGGGAGCTGTTTTTT
TRBJ1-3 | . | TRBV5-1 | . | CATREALSGNTIYF | TGCGCCACCCGGGAGGCCCTCTCTGGAAACACCATATATTTT
TRBJ2-7 | . | TRBV9 | TRBD1 | CASSVGGDRVENEQYF | TGTGCCAGCAGCGTAGGAGGCGACAGGGTCGAGAACGAGCAGTACTTC
TRBJ2-7 | . | TRBV27 | TRBD2 | CASGGSGESSYEQYF | TGTGCCAGTGGGGGTAGCGGGGAAAGCTCCTACGAGCAGTACTTC
TRBJ2-7 | . | TRBV11-2 | TRBD2 | CASSQLRTSAYEQYF | TGTGCCAGCAGCCAGCTACGGACTAGCGCTTACGAGCAGTACTTC
TRBJ2-7 | once | TRBV18 | . | CASSPRTAAYEQYF | TGTGCCAGCTCACCACGGACAGCCGCCTACGAGCAGTACTTC
TRBJ2-7 | few | TRBV28 | . | CASIISGQPRGYEQYF | TGTGCCAGCATCATCTCCGGGCAGCCCCGGGGGTACGAGCAGTACTTC
TRBJ2-2 | . | TRBV7-3 | . | CASSLNTGELFF | TGTGCCAGCAGCCTGAACACCGGGGAGCTGTTTTTT
TRBJ2-3 | . | TRBV5-1 | TRBD2 | CASSSGLAGQRGTDTQYF | TGCGCCAGCAGCTCGGGACTAGCGGGACAGAGAGGCACAGATACGCAGTATTTT
TRBJ2-7 | . | TRBV18 | . | CASSPDRTTYEQYF | TGTGCCAGCTCACCAGATCGCACTACCTACGAGCAGTACTTC
TRBJ1-2 | . | TRBV15 | TRBD1 | CATSRRTGGRFGYTF | TGTGCCACCAGCAGGCGAACAGGGGGCAGGTTTGGCTACACCTTC
TRBJ1-1 | . | TRBV7-2 | . | CASSPRRGGTEAFF | TGTGCCAGCAGCCCCAGGAGGGGAGGCACTGAAGCTTTCTTT
TRBJ1-1 | . | TRBV27 | . | CASSRTGGTEAFF | TGTGCCAGCAGTCGGACGGGGGGGACTGAAGCTTTCTTT
TRBJ2-5 | . | TRBV30 | TRBD1 | CAWSPTGQGTPQRAQYF | TGTGCCTGGAGTCCCACGGGACAGGGGACCCCACAACGAGCCCAGTACTTC
TRBJ2-3 | . | TRBV11-2 | . | CASSVGGGQGTDTQYF | TGTGCCAGCAGCGTGGGAGGGGGACAGGGCACAGATACGCAGTATTTT
TRBJ2-7 | . | TRBV12-5 | . | CASGTGRRADRYPYEQYF | TGTGCTAGTGGCACCGGACGACGGGCCGACCGGTATCCCTACGAGCAGTACTTC
TRBJ2-7 | . | TRBV11-1 | . | CASRPDSLSYEQYF | TGTGCCAGCCGCCCCGACAGCTTATCCTACGAGCAGTACTTC